The 13 T cell receptor beta chains given below trace back to one sample, sequenced in a study of blood T cell repertoires in COVID-19. Here immunoSEQ multiplex PCR was the method, and the copy in TCRdb shows in-frame clones only, minus some. The sample includes some 350,000 clones, around 91% of them seen just once. The specimen was peripheral blood. The receptors here all came from a young woman who had recovered from COVID-19.

The chain is built from TRBV7-2 and TRBJ1-2, with unresolved D. The CDR3 sequence is 13 residues long. CDR1 and CDR2 from the germline V gene are SGHTA and FQGNSA. V was shortened by 1 base and J by 5 bases, with 8 bases between the two germline ends. The CDR3 sequence: CASSLVRGYGYTF. The CDR3 coding sequence is TGTGCCAGCAGCTTAGTAAGAGGTTATGGCTACACCTTC.

The chain couples TRBV5-4 to TRBJ1-1, with TRBD1 as a possible D gene (5 bases). The CDR3 totals 12 residues. Germline assignment: CDR1 SGHNT and CDR2 YYREEE (reference sequence). Deletions cut 4 bases from V and 5 bases from J, with 9 bases between. Here the CDR3 DNA reads TGTGCCAGCAGCCAGGGACTTACTGAAGCTTTCTTT. Its protein product is CASSQGLTEAFF. Full variable domain (rest looked up from reference TRBV5-4 and TRBJ1-1): ETGVTQSPTHLIKTRGQQVTLRCSSQSGHNTVSWYQQALGQGPQFIFQYYREEENGRGNFPPRFSGLQFPNYSSELNVNALELDDSALYLCASSQGLTEAFFGQGTRLTVV.

The chain has TRBV7-2 and TRBJ2-3, with 10 bases identical to TRBD2. V was clipped by 3 bases and J by 4 bases; unmatched bases: 4. CDR1 and CDR2 from the germline V gene are SGHTA and FQGNSA. This CDR3 region has 15 residues. The CDR3 sequence: CASSLGLAYADTQYF. As DNA, the CDR3 is TGTGCCAGCAGCTTGGGACTAGCGTACGCAGATACGCAGTATTTT.

The chain couples TRBV19 to TRBJ2-1, with D perhaps TRBD1 (6 bases). V lost 5 bases and J lost 2, with 7 bases in between. Germline V gives CDR1 LNHDA, CDR2 SQIVND (reference sequence). The CDR3 spans 13 residues. CDR3 sequence (DNA): TGTGCCAGTAGTGGACAGCCCTACAATGAGCAGTTCTTC. This sequence encodes CASSGQPYNEQFF.

V gene TRBV11-3 combines with J gene TRBJ2-7; maybe TRBD2 (6 bases). This CDR3 region has 14 residues. The V and J ends lost 2 bases and 9 bases respectively, with 17 bases between them. CDR1 and CDR2 (germline): SGHNT, YENEEA. In DNA, the CDR3 is TGTGCCAGCAGCTTATGGGGAGGCCCAGAGTTGCAGTACGTC. Its protein product is CASSLWGGPELQYV.

This chain uses TRBV6-2 or TRBV6-3 with TRBJ2-3; 9 bases are shared with TRBD2. V shed 4 bases and J 4 bases; nucleotides not matched to a gene: 6. Germline V gene data show CDR1 as MNHEY and CDR2 as SVGEGT. This CDR3 region has 15 residues. The CDR3 bases are TGTGCCAGCAGTTCGGGACTAGCATCCGCAGATACGCAGTATTTT. Translating it yields CASSSGLASADTQYF.

This clone has only one observation. The chain carries TRBV4-3 and TRBJ2-5, with TRBD1 matching over 9 bases. The V segment lost 1 base and the J segment 1 base; nucleotides outside the gene matches: 4. The CDR3 is 16 amino acids. Germline CDR1 reads LGHNA; CDR2 reads YSLEER. The CDR3 sequence is CASSQGGQGPQETQYF. In DNA form, the CDR3 reads TGCGCCAGCAGCCAAGGGGGACAGGGACCCCAAGAGACCCAGTACTTC.

The chain recombines TRBV6-6 with TRBJ2-7; weak D call: TRBD1 (6 bases). The CDR3 contains 14 residues. The V gene's germline CDR1 is MNHNY and CDR2 SVGAGI (reference sequence). V lost 2 bases, J lost 9 bases, and 17 bases lay in between. The CDR3: CASSYVQGPTGQYV. The CDR3 DNA reads as TGTGCCAGCAGTTACGTTCAGGGGCCTACGGGGCAGTACGTC.

This chain joins TRBV30 and TRBJ2-7; 8 bases are a match to TRBD2. CDR1 and CDR2 (germline): GTSNPN, SVGIG (reference sequence). V lost 0 bases to trimming and J lost 9 bases; unmatched junction nucleotides: 10. This CDR3 is built from 14 residues. The CDR3 region is CAWSVRFRGLVQYV. CDR3 nucleotides: TGTGCCTGGAGTGTACGGTTTCGGGGACTAGTGCAGTACGTC.

The J gene is TRBJ2-1, the V gene TRBV6-2 or TRBV6-3; tentatively, D is TRBD1 (5 bases). CDR1 is MNHEY, CDR2 SVGEGT, per germline. The V gene lost 4 bases and the J gene lost 10 bases, with 20 bases spanning the gap. This CDR3 spans 15 amino acids. The CDR3 sequence is CASSSPISRRGEQFF. The CDR3, as DNA: TGTGCCAGCAGTTCCCCGATAAGTAGAAGGGGCGAGCAGTTCTTC.

This chain connects TRBV6-5 to TRBJ1-1; 7 bases agree with TRBD1. CDR1 is MNHEY and CDR2 is SVGAGI in the germline V gene. This CDR3 contains 15 residues. Trimming at V came to 2 bases and at J to 2 bases, leaving 5 bases not matched to a gene. Here the CDR3 DNA reads TGTGCCAGCAGTTACAAGACAGGGCGAAACACTGAAGCTTTCTTT. Residues: CASSYKTGRNTEAFF.

The chain recombines TRBV5-1 with TRBJ2-2; a weak D match, TRBD2 (6 bases). The CDR3 sequence is 15 residues long. Looked up from germline, CDR1 is SGHRS and CDR2 is YFSETQ. V was clipped by 4 bases and J by 0 bases, with 10 bases between them. The chain's CDR3 is CASSPGDPNTGELFF. In DNA form, the CDR3 reads TGCGCCAGCAGCCCGGGGGACCCGAACACCGGGGAGCTGTTTTTT.

This clone came up a few times. The V and J genes are TRBV10-3 and TRBJ1-2; D might be TRBD1 (5 bases). Between the trimmed V and J ends, which lost 4 bases and 4 bases, there was a span of 19 bases. The CDR3 totals 16 residues. From germline, CDR1 is ENHRY and CDR2 SYGVKD. DNA for the CDR3: TGTGCCATCAGTGGTCCCGTTCGGACAAGGAGCTATGGCTACACCTTC. The encoded protein is CAISGPVRTRSYGYTF.